This T cell receptor (beta chain) was profiled in a study of shared clonotypes between healthy human individuals. Study-wide findings and caveats: Rarefaction showed sorted-subset sequencing was incomplete despite large depth.

Cells designated naive CD8 were CD45RO-negative and were positively selected for CCR7, with terminally differentiated effector memory CD45RA+ cells excluded. This clone has a handful of counts. Its antigen is as yet unknown. Germline loops: CDR1 MNHNS, CDR2 SASEGT. This CDR3 spans 16 amino acids. Trimming took 1 base from V and 0 from J, leaving 10 bases between them. Source study methods: Owing to the provision of junction-only sequences devoid of quality scores by immunoSEQ, filtering differed. This table comes from immunoSEQ multiplex PCR, and its TCRdb copy is limited to in-frame clones, with some not included. That table is the source of V, J and clone size, and D and trimming were worked out from the DNA. Of 1.5 million to 2.5 million clones in the sample, about 95% were seen once.

This chain joins TRBV6-1 and TRBJ1-5; D is undetermined. What was sequenced was naive CD8+ T cells sorted from blood. The clonotype originates from a man younger than 35 in good health. The CDR3 DNA follows: TGTGCCAGCAGTGAAGTCAGACGCTATAGCAATCAGCCCCAGCATTTT. Amino acid sequence: CASSEVRRYSNQPQHF.